These T cell receptor beta chains were read from a single sample in a study of naive and memory T cell subsets. TCRdb fed the UMI-ligation and nested PCR reads into MiXCR, producing one record per CDR3 protein. The table includes 120,000 to 150,000 distinct CDR3 sequences, approximately 15% detected once. The specimen was naive CD4+ T cells from blood. Receptors originate from a human donor in good health. CDR3s leave out the opening cysteine and the closing phenylalanine or tryptophan.

v_gene: TRBV6-1
j_gene: TRBJ1-1
CDR3aa: ASSGGQGRVTEAF

v_gene: TRBV24-1
j_gene: TRBJ2-5
CDR3aa: ATSEPTEVETQY

v_gene: TRBV7-9
j_gene: TRBJ2-1
CDR3aa: ASSLDGTDNEQF

v_gene: TRBV30
j_gene: TRBJ2-3
CDR3aa: AWSGAETDTQY

v_gene: TRBV6-1
j_gene: TRBJ1-4
CDR3aa: ASLRTENEKLF

v_gene: TRBV20-1
j_gene: TRBJ1-5
CDR3aa: SARDRTSNQPQN

v_gene: TRBV6-5
j_gene: TRBJ2-7
CDR3aa: APLSLCRVQTVTKTYEQY

v_gene: TRBV7-9
j_gene: TRBJ2-1
CDR3aa: ASSLPTASSYNEQF

v_gene: TRBV10-3
j_gene: TRBJ2-3
CDR3aa: AISVPPLGSGRIGATDTQY

v_gene: TRBV20-1
j_gene: TRBJ2-3
CDR3aa: SARGQGLPDTQY

v_gene: TRBV20-1
j_gene: TRBJ1-2
CDR3aa: SAIGTLRDYGYT

v_gene: TRBV30
j_gene: TRBJ1-5
CDR3aa: AWTQATNQPQH

v_gene: TRBV20-1
j_gene: TRBJ2-3
CDR3aa: SARGTGTSSTDTQY

v_gene: TRBV5-4
j_gene: TRBJ2-1
CDR3aa: ASSLGAGGSYNEQF

v_gene: TRBV9
j_gene: TRBJ2-3
CDR3aa: ASSEHSGGADTQY

v_gene: TRBV5-6
j_gene: TRBJ2-5
CDR3aa: ASSPDSGRGQETQY

v_gene: TRBV12-3/TRBV12-4
j_gene: TRBJ2-5
CDR3aa: ASSLDRYQETQY

v_gene: TRBV28
j_gene: TRBJ2-1
CDR3aa: ASSSSGSPSSSYNEQF

v_gene: TRBV7-9
j_gene: TRBJ2-1
CDR3aa: ASTPGTSNYNEQF

v_gene: TRBV7-9
j_gene: TRBJ2-7
CDR3aa: ASSLRDPNYEQY

v_gene: TRBV6-1
j_gene: TRBJ2-1
CDR3aa: ASSESVLVKNEQF

v_gene: TRBV4-1
j_gene: TRBJ1-2
CDR3aa: ASSQEGLPQGSNYGYT

v_gene: TRBV29-1
j_gene: TRBJ2-5
CDR3aa: SFGDMAVGETQY

v_gene: TRBV6-2/TRBV6-3
j_gene: TRBJ1-2
CDR3aa: ASAGPTYGYT

v_gene: TRBV25-1
j_gene: TRBJ2-2
CDR3aa: ASRQSGELF

v_gene: TRBV11-3
j_gene: TRBJ2-2
CDR3aa: ASSWTRDSSNTGELF

v_gene: TRBV20-1
j_gene: TRBJ2-3
CDR3aa: SADYRAQGNTQY

v_gene: TRBV11-2
j_gene: TRBJ2-7
CDR3aa: AISDGTSYEQY

v_gene: TRBV2
j_gene: TRBJ2-7
CDR3aa: ASSVELGYEQY

v_gene: TRBV15
j_gene: TRBJ2-7
CDR3aa: ATSRERGDYVEQY

v_gene: TRBV7-3
j_gene: TRBJ2-1
CDR3aa: ASSLGDSRDEQF

v_gene: TRBV5-4
j_gene: TRBJ2-1
CDR3aa: ASRGPGLEGNEQF

v_gene: TRBV6-1
j_gene: TRBJ1-5
CDR3aa: ASSESVNQPQH

v_gene: TRBV4-3
j_gene: TRBJ2-7
CDR3aa: ASSQVFRATYEQY

v_gene: TRBV12-3/TRBV12-4
j_gene: TRBJ2-4
CDR3aa: ASSSGGQGQY

v_gene: TRBV12-3/TRBV12-4
j_gene: TRBJ1-1
CDR3aa: ASSTIFSEAF

v_gene: TRBV5-1
j_gene: TRBJ1-2
CDR3aa: ASGENYGYT

v_gene: TRBV7-9
j_gene: TRBJ2-1
CDR3aa: ASSWLLAGKYNEQF

v_gene: TRBV12-3/TRBV12-4
j_gene: TRBJ1-1
CDR3aa: ASSFRWLDTEAF

v_gene: TRBV4-1
j_gene: TRBJ2-2
CDR3aa: ASGPRLAGVRTGELF

v_gene: TRBV4-1
j_gene: TRBJ2-7
CDR3aa: ASSQGGRGRHYEQY

v_gene: TRBV5-6
j_gene: TRBJ2-4
CDR3aa: ASSTDRGQWDIQY

v_gene: TRBV2
j_gene: TRBJ2-3
CDR3aa: AGGTSGNPTDTQY

v_gene: TRBV20-1
j_gene: TRBJ2-3
CDR3aa: SARNLARSGSTDTQY

v_gene: TRBV7-2
j_gene: TRBJ2-3
CDR3aa: ASSFRPGTDTQY